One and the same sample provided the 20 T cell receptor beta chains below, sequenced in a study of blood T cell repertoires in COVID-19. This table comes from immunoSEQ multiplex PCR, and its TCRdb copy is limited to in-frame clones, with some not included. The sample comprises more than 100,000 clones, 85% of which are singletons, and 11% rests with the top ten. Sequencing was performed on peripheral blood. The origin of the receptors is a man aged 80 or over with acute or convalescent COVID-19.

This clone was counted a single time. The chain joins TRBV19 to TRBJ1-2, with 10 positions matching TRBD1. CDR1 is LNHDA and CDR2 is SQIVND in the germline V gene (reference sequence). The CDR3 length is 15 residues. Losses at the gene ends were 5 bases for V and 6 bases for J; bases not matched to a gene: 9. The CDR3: CASSGSRDRGHGYTF. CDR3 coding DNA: TGTGCCAGTAGTGGATCCCGGGACAGGGGACATGGCTACACCTTC. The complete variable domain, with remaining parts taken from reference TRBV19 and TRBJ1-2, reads DGGITQSPKYLFRKEGQNVTLSCEQNLNHDAMYWYRQDPGQGLRLIYYSQIVNDFQKGDIAEGYSVSREKKESFPLTVTSAQKNPTAFYLCASSGSRDRGHGYTFGSGTRLTVV.

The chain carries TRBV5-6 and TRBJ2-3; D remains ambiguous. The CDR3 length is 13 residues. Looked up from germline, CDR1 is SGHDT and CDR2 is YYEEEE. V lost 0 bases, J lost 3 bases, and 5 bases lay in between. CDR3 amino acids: CASSLGLTDTQYF. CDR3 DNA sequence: TGTGCCAGCAGCTTGGGGCTGACAGATACGCAGTATTTT. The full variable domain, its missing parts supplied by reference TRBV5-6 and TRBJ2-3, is DAGVTQSPTHLIKTRGQQVTLRCSPKSGHDTVSWYQQALGQGPQFIFQYYEEEERQRGNFPDRFSGHQFPNYSSELNVNALLLGDSALYLCASSLGLTDTQYFGPGTRLTVL.

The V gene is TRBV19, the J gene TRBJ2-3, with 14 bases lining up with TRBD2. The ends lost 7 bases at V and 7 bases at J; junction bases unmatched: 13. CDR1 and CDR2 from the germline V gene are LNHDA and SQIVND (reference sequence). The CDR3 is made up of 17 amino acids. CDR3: CASTTRGRLAGGNTQYF. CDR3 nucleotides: TGTGCCAGTACCACCCGAGGTCGACTAGCGGGGGGGAATACGCAGTATTTT. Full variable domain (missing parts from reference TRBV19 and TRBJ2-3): DGGITQSPKYLFRKEGQNVTLSCEQNLNHDAMYWYRQDPGQGLRLIYYSQIVNDFQKGDIAEGYSVSREKKESFPLTVTSAQKNPTAFYLCASTTRGRLAGGNTQYFGPGTRLTVL.

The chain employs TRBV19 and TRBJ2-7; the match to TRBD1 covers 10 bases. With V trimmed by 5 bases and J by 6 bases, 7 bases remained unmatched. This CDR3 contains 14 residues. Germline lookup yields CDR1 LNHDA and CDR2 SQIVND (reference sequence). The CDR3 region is CASSWDRGRSEQYF. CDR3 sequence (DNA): TGTGCCAGTAGTTGGGACAGGGGTCGGAGCGAGCAGTACTTC.

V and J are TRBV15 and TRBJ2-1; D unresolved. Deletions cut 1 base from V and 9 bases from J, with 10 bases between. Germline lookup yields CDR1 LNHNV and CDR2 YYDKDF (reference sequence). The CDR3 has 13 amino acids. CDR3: CATSRGQVREQFF. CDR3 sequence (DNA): TGTGCCACCAGCAGAGGTCAGGTCCGTGAGCAGTTCTTC. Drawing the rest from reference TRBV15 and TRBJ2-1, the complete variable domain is DAMVIQNPRYQVTQFGKPVTLSCSQTLNHNVMYWYQQKSSQAPKLLFHYYDKDFNNEADTPDNFQSRRPNTSFCFLDIRSPGLGDTAMYLCATSRGQVREQFFGPGTRLTVL.

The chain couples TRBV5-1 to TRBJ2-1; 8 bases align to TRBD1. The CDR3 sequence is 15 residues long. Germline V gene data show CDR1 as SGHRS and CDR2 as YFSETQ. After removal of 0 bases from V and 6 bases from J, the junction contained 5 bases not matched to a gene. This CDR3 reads CASSLGTGLGNEQFF. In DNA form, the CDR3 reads TGCGCCAGCAGCTTGGGGACAGGGTTAGGCAATGAGCAGTTCTTC.

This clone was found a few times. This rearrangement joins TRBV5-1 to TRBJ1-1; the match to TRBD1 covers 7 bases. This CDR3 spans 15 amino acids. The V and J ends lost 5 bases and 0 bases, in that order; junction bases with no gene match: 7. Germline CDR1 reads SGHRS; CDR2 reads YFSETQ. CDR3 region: CASRGQASMNTEAFF. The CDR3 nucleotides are TGCGCCAGCAGAGGACAGGCGAGTATGAACACTGAAGCTTTCTTT.

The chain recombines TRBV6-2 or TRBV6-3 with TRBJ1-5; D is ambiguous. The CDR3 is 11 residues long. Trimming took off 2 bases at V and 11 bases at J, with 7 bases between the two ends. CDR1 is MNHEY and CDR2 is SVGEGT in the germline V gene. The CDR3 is CASSYDGSQHF. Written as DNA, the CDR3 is TGTGCCAGCAGTTACGACGGGTCCCAGCATTTT.

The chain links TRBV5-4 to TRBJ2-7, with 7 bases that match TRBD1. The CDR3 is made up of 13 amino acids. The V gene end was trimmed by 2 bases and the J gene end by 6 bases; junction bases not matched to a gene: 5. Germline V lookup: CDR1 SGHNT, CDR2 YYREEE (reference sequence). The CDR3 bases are TGTGCCAGCAGCTTAACGGGACAGTCCGAGCAGTACTTC. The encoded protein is CASSLTGQSEQYF.

The CDR3 spells CASSLRQGDTQYF. CDR3 nucleotide sequence: TGTGCCAGCAGCTTACGTCAGGGGGATACGCAGTATTTT. The rearrangement links TRBV7-9 to TRBJ2-3; D might be TRBD1 (6 bases). The length of the CDR3 is 13 residues. In germline, CDR1 is SEHNR, CDR2 FQNEAQ (reference sequence). Trimming cost V 2 bases and J 6 bases, with 9 bases left between them.

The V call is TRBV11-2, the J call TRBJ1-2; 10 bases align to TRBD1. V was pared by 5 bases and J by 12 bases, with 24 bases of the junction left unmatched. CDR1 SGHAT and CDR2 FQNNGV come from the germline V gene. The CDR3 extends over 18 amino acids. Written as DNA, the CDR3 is TGTGCCAGCAGCCCTCGGTTGACAGGGGGCCGTGGAATCCCGCGTGACACCTTC. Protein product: CASSPRLTGGRGIPRDTF.

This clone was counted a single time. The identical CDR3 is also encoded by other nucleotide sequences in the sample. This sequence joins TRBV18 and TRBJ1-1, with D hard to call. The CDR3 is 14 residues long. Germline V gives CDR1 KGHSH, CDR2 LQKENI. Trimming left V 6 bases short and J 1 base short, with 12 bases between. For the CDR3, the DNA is TGTGCCAGCTCGCCCGGACGGGAGAACACTGAAGCTTTCTTT. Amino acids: CASSPGRENTEAFF.

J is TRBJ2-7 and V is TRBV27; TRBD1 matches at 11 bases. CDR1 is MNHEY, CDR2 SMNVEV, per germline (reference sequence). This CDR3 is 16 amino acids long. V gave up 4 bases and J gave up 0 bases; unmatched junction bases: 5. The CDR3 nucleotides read TGTGCCAGCAGTTATGTGGGGACAGGGGGCTCCTACGAGCAGTACTTC. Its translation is CASSYVGTGGSYEQYF.

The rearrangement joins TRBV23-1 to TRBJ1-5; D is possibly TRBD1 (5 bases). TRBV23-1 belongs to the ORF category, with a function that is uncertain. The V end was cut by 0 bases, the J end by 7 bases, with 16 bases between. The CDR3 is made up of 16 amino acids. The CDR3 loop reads CASSQSAWGLRQPQHF. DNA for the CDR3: TGCGCCAGCAGTCAATCTGCATGGGGACTAAGGCAGCCCCAGCATTTT.

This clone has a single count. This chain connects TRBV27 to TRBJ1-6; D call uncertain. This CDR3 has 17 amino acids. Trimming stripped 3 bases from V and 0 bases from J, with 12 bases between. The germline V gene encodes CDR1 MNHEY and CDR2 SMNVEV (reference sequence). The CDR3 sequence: CASSLRIPSSYNSPLHF. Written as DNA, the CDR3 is TGTGCCAGCAGTTTGAGGATTCCTAGCTCCTATAATTCACCCCTCCACTTT.

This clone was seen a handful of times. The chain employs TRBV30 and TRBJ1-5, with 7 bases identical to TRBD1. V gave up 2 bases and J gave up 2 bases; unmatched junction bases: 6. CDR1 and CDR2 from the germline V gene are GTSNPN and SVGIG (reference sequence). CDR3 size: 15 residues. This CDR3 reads CAWSKEGARNQPQHF. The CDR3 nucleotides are TGTGCCTGGAGTAAAGAGGGGGCGCGCAATCAGCCCCAGCATTTT.

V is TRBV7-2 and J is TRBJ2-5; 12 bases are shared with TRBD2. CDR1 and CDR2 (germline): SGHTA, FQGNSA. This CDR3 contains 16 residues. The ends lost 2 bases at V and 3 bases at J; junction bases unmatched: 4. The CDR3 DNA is TGTGCCAGCAGCTTATCGGCTAGCGGGAGGGAAGAGACCCAGTACTTC. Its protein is CASSLSASGREETQYF.

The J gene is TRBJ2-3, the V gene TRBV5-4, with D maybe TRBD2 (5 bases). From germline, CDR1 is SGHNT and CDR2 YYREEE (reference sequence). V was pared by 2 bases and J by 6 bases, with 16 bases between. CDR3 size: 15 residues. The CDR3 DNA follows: TGTGCCAGCAGCTTCGTATTTGGAGGTTTCGATACGCAGTATTTT. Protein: CASSFVFGGFDTQYF.

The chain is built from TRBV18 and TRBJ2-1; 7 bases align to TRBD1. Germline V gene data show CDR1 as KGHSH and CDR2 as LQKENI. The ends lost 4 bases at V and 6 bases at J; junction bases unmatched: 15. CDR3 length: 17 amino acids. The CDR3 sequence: CASSLQSSGQLGNEQFF. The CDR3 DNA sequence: TGTGCCAGCTCACTGCAATCGTCGGGACAGCTTGGCAATGAGCAGTTCTTC. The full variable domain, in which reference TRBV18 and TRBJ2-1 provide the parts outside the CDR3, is NAGVMQNPRHLVRRRGQEARLRCSPMKGHSHVYWYRQLPEEGLKFMVYLQKENIIDESGMPKERFSAEFPKEGPSILRIQQVVRGDSAAYFCASSLQSSGQLGNEQFFGPGTRLTVL.

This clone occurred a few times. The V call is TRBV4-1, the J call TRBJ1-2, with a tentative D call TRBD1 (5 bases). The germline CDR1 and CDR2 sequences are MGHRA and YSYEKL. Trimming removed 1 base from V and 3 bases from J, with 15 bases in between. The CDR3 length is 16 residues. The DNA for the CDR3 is TGCGCCAGCAGCCAAGCTCGGTCACAGGCTCACTATGGCTACACCTTC. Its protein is CASSQARSQAHYGYTF.